A single sample is the source of the 26 T cell receptor beta chains below, sequenced in a study of CD8 T cells in ankylosing spondylitis. Via MiXCR, TCRdb re-called the 5' RACE reads, giving one row per CDR3 protein. The sample shows approximately 240,000 distinct CDR3 sequences, roughly a tenth of them seen only once. The sample comprised blood, either unsorted or a sorted T cell fraction (not recorded which). The receptors were sampled from a male donor with ankylosing spondylitis or in good health (not recorded which).

This clonotype was picked up many times. The J gene is TRBJ2-7, the V gene TRBV6-1, with D possibly matching TRBD1 (5 bases). V was shortened by 8 bases and J by 6 bases, with 17 bases between the two germline ends. CDR3 length equals 13 residues. Germline assignment: CDR1 MNHNS and CDR2 SASEGT. In nucleotides, the CDR3 is TGTGCCAGCTCCACAGATTTTCAGGGCGAGCAGTACTTC. It is translated as CASSTDFQGEQYF.

This clonotype was detected many times. The rearrangement joins TRBV5-1 to TRBJ2-3; no clear D. This CDR3 region has 16 residues. Trimming removed 2 bases from V and 3 bases from J, with 16 bases in between. Looked up from germline, CDR1 is SGHRS and CDR2 is YFSETQ. The CDR3 bases are TGCGCCAGCAGCTTTAAAGGCTACTCATCAACAGATACGCAGTATTTT. Protein product: CASSFKGYSSTDTQYF.

This clonotype was counted many times. The rearrangement joins TRBV12-3 or TRBV12-4 to TRBJ1-2; D is ambiguous. V lost 5 bases and J 8 bases, leaving 15 bases between the germline ends. The CDR3 is made up of 13 amino acids. The CDR3 is CASSPEAVLGYTF. The CDR3 nucleotides are TGTGCCAGCAGTCCAGAGGCGGTTCTGGGCTACACCTTC.

The gene calls are TRBV7-9 and TRBJ2-7; 7 bases are shared with TRBD2. CDR1 is SEHNR and CDR2 is FQNEAQ in the germline V gene (reference sequence). V lost 0 bases, J lost 4 bases, and 12 bases stayed unmatched. The CDR3 is 17 amino acids. The CDR3 DNA is TGTGCCAGCAGCTTAGCGAGAGACGGGAGGAGTGTGTACGAGCAGTACTTC. Translation: CASSLARDGRSVYEQYF. The full variable domain, rest sourced from reference TRBV7-9 and TRBJ2-7, is DTGVSQNPRHKITKRGQNVTFRCDPISEHNRLYWYRQTLGQGPEFLTYFQNEAQLEKSRLLSDRFSAERPKGSFSTLEIQRTEQGDSAMYLCASSLARDGRSVYEQYFGPGTRLTVT.

The chain employs TRBV7-6 and TRBJ2-2; D gene uncertain. CDR1 is SGHVS, CDR2 FNYEAQ, per germline. The V end was cut by 7 bases, the J end by 0 bases, with 6 bases between. The CDR3 is 13 amino acids. This CDR3 reads CASMATNTGELFF. CDR3 coding DNA: TGTGCCAGCATGGCGACGAACACCGGGGAGCTGTTTTTT.

This clonotype was seen more than once but under ten times. The chain links TRBV12-3 or TRBV12-4 to TRBJ2-2; 14 bases are shared with TRBD2. J gave up 7 bases and V 4 bases, and 11 bases lay outside the gene matches. The CDR3 has 18 residues. The CDR3 sequence: CASSSLLTSGRAGGELFF. The CDR3 DNA is TGTGCCAGCAGTTCCCTCTTGACTAGCGGGAGGGCCGGCGGGGAGCTGTTTTTT.

Ten or more counts support this clonotype. This chain links TRBV6-2 or TRBV6-3 with TRBJ2-7, with TRBD2 as a possible D gene (7 bases). V lost 0 bases, J lost 5 bases, and 17 bases lay in between. Germline V gene sequence: CDR1 MNHEY, CDR2 SVGEGT. This CDR3 comprises 16 residues. The CDR3 protein is CASSYSGGAASNEQYF. As DNA, the CDR3 is TGTGCCAGCAGTTACTCAGGGGGGGCCGCTAGCAACGAGCAGTACTTC.

In this sample, this clonotype turned up a few times. The CDR3 bases are TGTGCCAGCAGCTTAGGGAGGGGTAACTATGGCTACACCTTC. Protein sequence: CASSLGRGNYGYTF. The J gene is TRBJ1-2, the V gene TRBV7-2, with TRBD1 as a possible D gene (5 bases). The CDR3 extends over 14 amino acids. The V gene's germline CDR1 is SGHTA and CDR2 FQGNSA. Trimming left V 1 base short and J 1 base short, with 7 bases between.

At least ten counts were recorded for this clonotype. One end of the junction varies from germline; a read error may be responsible. This chain connects TRBV7-2 to TRBJ2-7; unclear D gene. The V gene's germline CDR1 is SGHTA and CDR2 FQGNSA. The CDR3 sequence is 13 residues long. The CDR3 sequence is CASSLVGSSEQYF. The CDR3 region has the DNA TGTGCCAGCAGCTTAGTGGGATCCTCCGAGCAGTACTTC.

This clonotype was seen ten or more times. The rearrangement links TRBV5-6 to TRBJ2-2; D may correspond to TRBD1 or TRBD2 (5 bases each). V lost 2 bases, J lost 4 bases, and 18 bases lay in between. Germline V gene sequence: CDR1 SGHDT, CDR2 YYEEEE. CDR3 size: 17 residues. CDR3 residues: CASSFVSGSYGTGELFF. The CDR3 DNA is TGTGCCAGCAGCTTTGTATCAGGGAGTTACGGCACCGGGGAGCTGTTTTTT.

This clonotype was counted ten times or more. J is TRBJ2-3 and V is TRBV20-1; 8 bases line up with TRBD2. Germline CDR1 DFQATT, CDR2 SNEGSKA (reference sequence). The CDR3 spans 16 residues. The trim removed 3 bases at V and 0 bases at J, leaving 8 bases unmatched. CDR3 sequence: CSASFGGASSTDTQYF. The CDR3 coding sequence is TGCAGTGCTAGCTTCGGGGGGGCTTCTAGCACAGATACGCAGTATTTT.

About this clonotype itself: One end of the junction fails to match germline, which may point to a read error. The genes are TRBV25-1 and TRBJ1-5; D gene unclear. CDR1 is MGHDK and CDR2 is SYGVNS in the germline V gene. The CDR3 loop spans 19 amino acids. Here the CDR3 DNA reads TGTACCAGCAGTGCCCTTTTGGGGTTCCAAAAGGATAGCAATCAGCCCCAGCATTTT. Its translation: CTSSALLGFQKDSNQPQHF.

This clonotype showed up just a few times. The chain joins TRBV7-6 to TRBJ2-3, with 10 bases that match TRBD1. There are 15 residues in the CDR3. Germline CDR1 is SGHVS and CDR2 is FNYEAQ. The J segment lost 4 bases and the V segment lost 1 base, leaving 2 bases of the junction unmatched. The CDR3 region is CASSLGTGGPDTQYF. The CDR3 DNA reads as TGTGCCAGCAGCTTAGGGACAGGGGGACCAGATACGCAGTATTTT.

This clonotype was counted at least ten times. The J gene is TRBJ2-7, the V gene TRBV3-1; 10 bases match TRBD2. The CDR3 covers 17 residues. V shed 1 base and J 4 bases; nucleotides not matched to a gene: 10. Germline values: CDR1 LGHDT, CDR2 YNNKEL (reference sequence). The CDR3 reads CASSQVGTAGGPYEQYF. In DNA form, the CDR3 reads TGTGCCAGCAGCCAAGTCGGTACAGCGGGAGGGCCGTACGAGCAGTACTTC.

This clonotype has at least ten counts. The chain uses TRBV9 and TRBJ2-7; D is possibly TRBD2 (5 bases). With 2 bases removed from V and 5 bases from J, the gap between germline ends came to 20 bases. The CDR3 consists of 16 residues. Germline V lookup: CDR1 SGDLS, CDR2 YYNGEE. Here the CDR3 DNA reads TGTGCCAGCAGCGTCCTAGAGTTAGGAGGTCGGCACGAGCAGTACTTC. Its protein is CASSVLELGGRHEQYF.

This clonotype was seen repeatedly, ten times or more. The chain joins TRBV7-2 to TRBJ2-1; the match to TRBD1 covers 7 bases. CDR3 length equals 12 residues. CDR1 and CDR2 from the germline V gene are SGHTA and FQGNSA. V trimming: 3 bases; J trimming: 10 bases; junction bases outside the gene matches: 3. The CDR3 DNA follows: TGTGCCAGCAGCTTCGCACAGGGGGAGCAGTTCTTC. It is translated as CASSFAQGEQFF.

This clonotype was recorded a few times. Just one base apart from a much larger clone, this may be a read error. This chain connects TRBV5-1 to TRBJ2-7; 8 bases are a match to TRBD2. CDR3 length: 14 amino acids. The V segment lost 7 bases and the J segment 1 base; nucleotides outside the gene matches: 7. CDR1 and CDR2 (germline): SGHRS, YFSETQ. DNA for the CDR3: TGCGCCAGCCGCCCCGAGCGGGAGTCCTACGAGCAGTACTTC. The encoded protein is CASRPERESYEQYF.

The V call is TRBV4-2, the J call TRBJ2-1, with 7 bases aligning to TRBD2. With V trimmed by 3 bases and J by 9 bases, 11 bases remained unmatched. This CDR3 spans 15 amino acids. CDR1 and CDR2 from the germline V gene are LGHNA and YNFKEQ. CDR3 coding DNA: TGTGCCAGCAGCCAGGCAGTGGGGGAGGGCGGTGAGCAGTTCTTC. The encoded protein is CASSQAVGEGGEQFF.

This clonotype has a count of ten or more. The J gene is TRBJ2-3, the V gene TRBV4-1; TRBD1 agrees at 7 bases. V dropped 5 bases and J dropped 7; count of bases not matched to a gene: 12. Germline assignment: CDR1 MGHRA and CDR2 YSYEKL. The CDR3 runs to 15 residues. In nucleotides, the CDR3 is TGCGCCAGCAGCTCGGGACAGCAGGTCCCCCATACGCAGTATTTT. Translating it yields CASSSGQQVPHTQYF.

This clonotype came up many times. V gene TRBV5-1 combines with J gene TRBJ2-1; D may be TRBD1 (5 bases). The V gene's germline CDR1 is SGHRS and CDR2 YFSETQ. V gave up 3 bases and J gave up 9 bases, with 10 bases separating them. The CDR3 totals 12 residues. CDR3 coding DNA: TGCGCCAGCAGCTCCATAGGGGCTGAGCAGTTCTTC. Amino acid sequence: CASSSIGAEQFF.

As to this clonotype: A clone one base away is much larger, so this may be a read error. The chain links TRBV29-1 to TRBJ1-1; TRBD1 is a possible D gene (6 bases). CDR1 is SQVTM and CDR2 is ANQGSEA in the germline V gene. The CDR3 consists of 14 residues. Trimming left V 4 bases short and J 1 base short, with 13 bases between. The CDR3 loop is CSVVRGDPNTEAFF. For the CDR3, the DNA is TGCAGCGTTGTAAGGGGGGACCCGAACACTGAAGCTTTCTTT. The entire variable domain, with the rest obtained from reference TRBV29-1 and TRBJ1-1, is as follows: SAVISQKPSRDICQRGTSLTIQCQVDSQVTMMFWYRQQPGQSLTLIATANQGSEATYESGFVIDKFPISRPNLTFSTLTVSNMSPEDSSIYLCSVVRGDPNTEAFFGQGTRLTVV.

As to this clonotype: A much larger clone lies one base from this, so it may be a read error. The chain joins TRBV7-2 to TRBJ1-5; the match to TRBD1 covers 7 bases. The CDR3 consists of 16 residues. Germline CDR1 reads SGHTA; CDR2 reads FQGNSA. CDR3 coding DNA: TGTGCCATCAGCTTAGCAACAGGGGCCATCAATCAGCCCCAGCATTTT. This gives the protein CAISLATGAINQPQHF.

A word on this clonotype: A clone one base away is much larger, so this may be a read error. For the CDR3, the DNA is TGCGCCAGCAGCCAAGATTTGCTAGCGGGGGGTAGCCCCTACAATGAGCAGTTCTTC. Translation: CASSQDLLAGGSPYNEQFF. The chain has TRBV4-1 and TRBJ2-1, with 11 nucleotides matching TRBD2. The germline CDR1 and CDR2 sequences are MGHRA and YSYEKL. Losses at the gene ends were 0 bases for V and 2 bases for J; bases not matched to a gene: 9. CDR3 length: 19 residues.

Many counts were recorded for this clonotype. J is TRBJ2-3 and V is TRBV29-1; D is undetermined. CDR1 is SQVTM, CDR2 ANQGSEA, per germline. The CDR3 extends over 13 amino acids. V was cut by 4 bases and J by 2 bases, with 10 bases left in between. The CDR3 loop is CSVVLSSTDTQYF. The CDR3 bases are TGCAGCGTTGTACTCTCTTCCACAGATACGCAGTATTTT.

The table lists this clonotype with many counts. The CDR3: CASSLRGTSYGYTF. In DNA form, the CDR3 reads TGCGCCAGCAGCTTGCGGGGGACATCCTATGGCTACACCTTC. The V gene is TRBV5-1, the J gene TRBJ1-2; TRBD1 is a possible D gene (6 bases). Deletions cut 1 base from V and 4 bases from J, with 11 bases between. The length of the CDR3 is 14 residues. Germline V CDR1 and CDR2: SGHRS, YFSETQ.

A few counts support this clonotype. The chain has TRBV12-3 or TRBV12-4 and TRBJ2-1; unclear D gene. The CDR3 is made up of 16 amino acids. The V and J ends lost 1 base and 4 bases respectively, with 14 bases between them. CDR3 DNA: TGTGCCAGCAGTTTAGGGGCCCCTACCTCTTACAATGAGCAGTTCTTC. Amino acid sequence: CASSLGAPTSYNEQFF.